The 15 T cell receptor beta chains reported below all come from one sample, sequenced in a study of blood T cell repertoires in COVID-19. Profiling relied on immunoSEQ multiplex PCR, and the TCRdb table lists in-frame clones only, not all of them. The data contain approximately 75,000 clones, 70% to 90% of them singletons. The sequenced sample was peripheral blood. Receptors originate from a man aged 80 or over with COVID-19, enrolled during active disease.

J is TRBJ1-2 and V is TRBV4-1; D uncertain. This CDR3 comprises 15 residues. Germline assignment: CDR1 MGHRA and CDR2 YSYEKL. Trimming stripped 6 bases from V and 2 bases from J, with 16 bases between. CDR3 in amino acids: CASSPDSTRNYGYTF. CDR3 DNA: TGCGCCAGCAGTCCTGATAGTACCCGGAACTATGGCTACACCTTC.

This clone was observed a few times. The DNA for the CDR3 is TGCGCCAGCAGCCAAGGACAAGCGGGGAGGAACGAGCAGTACTTC. Amino acid sequence: CASSQGQAGRNEQYF. The gene calls are TRBV4-3 and TRBJ2-7; 7 nucleotides align to TRBD2. Germline loops: CDR1 LGHNA, CDR2 YSLEER. The V gene end was trimmed by 1 base and the J gene end by 5 bases; junction bases not matched to a gene: 8. The CDR3 is 15 amino acids.

This chain joins TRBV18 and TRBJ1-6; 11 bases agree with TRBD1. The CDR3 has 14 residues. Trimming took 4 bases from V and 9 from J; bases not matched to a gene: 2. CDR1 and CDR2 from the germline V gene are KGHSH and LQKENI. The CDR3 DNA is TGTGCCAGCTCACTGGGACAGGGGGGTTCACCCCTCCACTTT. Protein sequence: CASSLGQGGSPLHF.

The chain joins TRBV5-5 to TRBJ1-2; possibly TRBD1 for D (6 bases). V dropped 0 bases and J dropped 6 bases, with 9 bases sitting between them. The CDR3 is 13 residues long. The germline gives CDR1 SGHKS, CDR2 YYEKEE (reference sequence). In nucleotides, the CDR3 is TGTGCCAGCAGCTTGGATCAGGGGAATGGCTACACCTTC. It is translated as CASSLDQGNGYTF.

Here the CDR3 reads CASSEFGQGGSPLHF. CDR3 nucleotide sequence: TGTGCCAGCAGTGAATTTGGGCAGGGCGGTTCACCCCTCCACTTT. V usage is TRBV6-1 and J usage is TRBJ1-6, with a possible D match to TRBD1 (5 bases). This CDR3 comprises 15 residues. The germline V and J ends were trimmed by 2 bases and 9 bases, with 14 bases remaining between them. Germline CDR1 reads MNHNS; CDR2 reads SASEGT.

This clone was observed a handful of times. CDR3 sequence reads: CASSAWDRGGSGANVLTF. CDR3 in DNA: TGTGCCAGTAGTGCCTGGGACAGGGGTGGGTCTGGGGCCAACGTCCTGACTTTC. J is TRBJ2-6 and V is TRBV19; TRBD1 matches at 10 bases. Germline V gene lookup returns CDR1 LNHDA and CDR2 SQIVND (reference sequence). The CDR3 spans 18 residues. With 5 bases clipped from V and 1 base from J, the junction kept 8 bases outside the gene matches.

The rearrangement links TRBV9 to TRBJ2-7; the match to TRBD1 covers 11 bases. Germline CDR1 is SGDLS and CDR2 is YYNGEE. The CDR3 has 15 residues. J was trimmed by 3 bases and V by 4 bases; bases with no gene match: 6. CDR3 nucleotides: TGTGCCAGCAGCCAAGGACAGGGGGCAGACTACGAGCAGTACTTC. Its translation is CASSQGQGADYEQYF.

This clone was counted a single time. The chain uses TRBV2 and TRBJ1-2, with D perhaps matching TRBD1 (6 bases). CDR1 is SNHLY and CDR2 is FYNNEI in the germline V gene. V lost 6 bases and J lost 1, with 9 bases in between. The CDR3 contains 13 residues. CDR3 sequence: CASRMDSNYGYTF. The CDR3 DNA reads as TGTGCCAGCAGGATGGACAGTAACTATGGCTACACCTTC.

The chain carries TRBV7-2 and TRBJ2-1; the D is unclear. CDR1 and CDR2 from the germline V gene are SGHTA and FQGNSA. The length of the CDR3 is 14 residues. Trimming cost V 0 bases and J 1 base, with 4 bases left between them. The CDR3 here is CASSLAGSYNEQFF. Here the CDR3 DNA reads TGTGCCAGCAGCTTAGCCGGGTCCTACAATGAGCAGTTCTTC.

This rearrangement joins TRBV18 to TRBJ2-5; 8 bases are shared with TRBD2. This CDR3 region has 16 residues. With 0 bases clipped from V and 4 bases from J, the junction kept 7 bases outside the gene matches. The germline V gene encodes CDR1 KGHSH and CDR2 LQKENI. The DNA of the CDR3 is TGTGCCAGCTCACCACCGGTAGCGGGGTCCCTAGAGACCCAGTACTTC. Translating it yields CASSPPVAGSLETQYF.

This clone has only one observation. The V and J genes are TRBV6-9 and TRBJ1-2; D perhaps matches TRBD1 (5 bases). In germline, CDR1 is MNHGY, CDR2 SVAAGI. The V and J ends lost 0 bases and 5 bases respectively, with 10 bases between them. This CDR3 is built from 14 residues. CDR3 residues: CASSYSGQGYGYTF. CDR3 nucleotides: TGTGCCAGCAGTTATTCAGGGCAGGGATATGGCTACACCTTC.

This clone was picked up one time. The rearrangement uses TRBV4-1 and TRBJ1-1, with 7 bases fitting TRBD1. Per germline, CDR1 MGHRA and CDR2 YSYEKL. After removal of 3 bases from V and 5 bases from J, the junction contained 12 bases not matched to a gene. The CDR3 sequence is 16 residues long. CDR3 sequence: CASSHLANRGETEAFF. The CDR3 DNA follows: TGCGCCAGCAGCCACCTAGCCAACAGGGGAGAGACTGAAGCTTTCTTT.

This clone was observed once. The chain joins TRBV10-3 to TRBJ1-2; 7 bases align to TRBD1. There are 16 residues in the CDR3. With V trimmed by 0 bases and J by 6 bases, 10 bases remained unmatched. Germline V lookup: CDR1 ENHRY, CDR2 SYGVKD. The CDR3 DNA is TGTGCCATCAGTGAGTCTTTTTGGACAGGAAGGGATGGCTACACCTTC. Its protein is CAISESFWTGRDGYTF.

The gene calls are TRBV28 and TRBJ1-2; TRBD1 aligns across 9 bases. The length of the CDR3 is 13 residues. Germline V gene sequence: CDR1 MDHEN, CDR2 SYDVKM. J lost 7 bases, V lost 7 bases, and 7 bases had no gene match. CDR3 in amino acids: CASIPDRGSGYTF. Written as DNA, the CDR3 is TGTGCCAGCATCCCAGACAGGGGGTCTGGCTACACCTTC.

This chain connects TRBV7-9 to TRBJ2-5; a weak D match, TRBD2 (6 bases). Germline lookup yields CDR1 SEHNR and CDR2 FQNEAQ (reference sequence). There are 16 residues in the CDR3. Trimming pared 4 bases from V and 2 bases from J, leaving 17 bases between. The CDR3: CASSSPYRTTQETQYF. As DNA, the CDR3 is TGTGCCAGCAGCTCCCCTTATCGGACTACTCAAGAGACCCAGTACTTC. Full variable domain (outside the CDR3, taken from reference TRBV7-9 and TRBJ2-5): DTGVSQNPRHKITKRGQNVTFRCDPISEHNRLYWYRQTLGQGPEFLTYFQNEAQLEKSRLLSDRFSAERPKGSFSTLEIQRTEQGDSAMYLCASSSPYRTTQETQYFGPGTRLLVL.